The rows below give T cell receptor beta chains drawn from one sample of a study of a mutant IDH1 vaccine in newly diagnosed glioma. Their specific antigens are unknown. Produced via immunoSEQ multiplex PCR; TCRdb's table is partial and in-frame only. The sample has 45,000 to 65,000 clones, 65% seen once; the top ten hold more than 4.5%. The sample in question was peripheral blood mononuclear cells (PBMCs), obtained from a glioma patient whose treatment included an IDH1 peptide vaccine. The receptors originated from a man aged 35 to 55 with glioma. Some clones in this sample may be carry-over from other donors' samples. Both conserved end residues are part of each CDR3. The D gene is left open where the match is weak. Only part of the rows carry a size: once, few, many, or a class if the clone is expanded.

CDR3aa,CDR3nt,v_gene,d_gene,j_gene,abundance
CASSTRSEGVGEAFF,TGTGCCAGCAGCACCCGCTCCGAGGGTGTTGGTGAAGCTTTCTTT,TRBV7-2,-,TRBJ1-1,-
CASSYLPSTGELFF,TGTGCCAGCAGTTACCTCCCATCTACCGGGGAGCTGTTTTTT,TRBV6-6,-,TRBJ2-2,-
CASSWTGAETQYF,TGTGCTAGCAGCTGGACAGGGGCGGAGACCCAGTACTTC,TRBV7-7,TRBD1,TRBJ2-5,-
CASSLYQGAAPEAFF,TGTGCCAGCAGCTTGTATCAGGGGGCTGCCCCTGAAGCTTTCTTT,TRBV5-8,TRBD1,TRBJ1-1,-
CASSWGGGSYGYTF,TGTGCCAGCAGTTGGGGAGGGGGAAGCTATGGCTACACCTTC,TRBV2,-,TRBJ1-2,-
CASSLSGGRTDTQYF,TGTGCCAGCAGCTTGTCGGGGGGGCGGACAGATACGCAGTATTTT,TRBV5-4,TRBD2,TRBJ2-3,-
CASSPRGEGTNEKLFF,TGTGCCAGTAGTCCGCGAGGGGAGGGAACTAATGAAAAACTGTTTTTT,TRBV19,-,TRBJ1-4,-
CASSVEGQVKTQYF,TGTGCCAGCAGCGTAGAAGGACAGGTGAAGACCCAGTACTTC,TRBV9,TRBD1,TRBJ2-5,-
CASSPVETANTEAFF,TGTGCCAGCAGCCCGGTCGAGACAGCAAACACTGAAGCTTTCTTT,TRBV2,-,TRBJ1-1,once
CASRPDRGHQPQHF,TGTGCCAGCAGACCCGACAGGGGGCATCAGCCCCAGCATTTT,TRBV6-5,TRBD1,TRBJ1-5,-
CSVEEGGINYGYTF,TGCAGCGTTGAAGAAGGAGGGATTAACTATGGCTACACCTTC,TRBV29-1,-,TRBJ1-2,-
CASSSGQGETDTQYF,TGTGCCAGCAGCTCAGGACAGGGGGAAACAGATACGCAGTATTTT,TRBV7-9,TRBD1,TRBJ2-3,-
CASRPRGGVNTEAFF,TGTGCCAGCAGGCCTCGGGGGGGGGTGAACACTGAAGCTTTCTTT,TRBV13,-,TRBJ1-1,-
CAISVDSQETQYF,TGTGCCATCAGTGTGGATAGCCAAGAGACCCAGTACTTC,TRBV10-3,-,TRBJ2-5,-
CASSTSSPRGGELFF,TGTGCCAGCAGCACTAGTAGCCCCAGGGGCGGGGAGCTGTTTTTT,TRBV7-9,-,TRBJ2-2,-
CAWKDTDSRNTEAFF,TGTGCCTGGAAAGACACGGACTCCAGGAACACTGAAGCTTTCTTT,TRBV30,-,TRBJ1-1,-
CASRNRSPAGTIYF,TGTGCCAGCAGGAACCGGTCCCCCGCGGGCACCATATATTTT,TRBV6-1,-,TRBJ1-3,-
CASSPERAGPQHF,TGTGCCAGCAGCCCGGAACGGGCCGGGCCCCAGCATTTT,TRBV5-8,-,TRBJ1-5,few
CASGRQGVSYEQYF,TGTGCTAGTGGGCGACAGGGGGTCTCCTACGAGCAGTACTTC,TRBV12-5,TRBD1,TRBJ2-7,-
CASSLGAYEEAFF,TGTGCCAGCAGCTTGGGGGCCTACGAAGAAGCTTTCTTT,TRBV7-8,-,TRBJ1-1,-
CASSPQGSYGYTF,TGCGCCAGCAGCCCCCAGGGGTCCTATGGCTACACCTTC,TRBV4-1,-,TRBJ1-2,-
CASSFAGDNQPQHF,TGTGCCAGCAGTTTTGCAGGGGACAATCAGCCCCAGCATTTT,TRBV27,-,TRBJ1-5,-
CASSVGQGSEAFF,TGTGCCAGCAGCGTTGGACAGGGGTCTGAAGCTTTCTTT,TRBV7-9,TRBD1,TRBJ1-1,-
CASSRDLGYTQYF,TGTGCCAGCAGCAGAGACCTCGGGTATACGCAGTATTTT,TRBV7-9,-,TRBJ2-3,-
CASSATSPGGLTEAFF,TGTGCCAGCAGCGCGACCTCTCCAGGGGGCCTTACTGAAGCTTTCTTT,TRBV9,TRBD1,TRBJ1-1,-
CTSSQARTGTFLLQYF,TGCACCAGCAGCCAAGCCAGGACAGGAACCTTTCTACTGCAGTACTTC,TRBV1,-,TRBJ2-7,-
CASSFLQGLGTEAFF,TGTGCCAGCAGCTTCCTACAGGGATTGGGAACTGAAGCTTTCTTT,TRBV7-9,-,TRBJ1-1,once
CASSLSSSGWAEAFF,TGTGCCAGCTCTCTCTCGAGCAGCGGTTGGGCTGAAGCTTTCTTT,TRBV18,-,TRBJ1-1,few
CASSPGGKREKLFF,TGTGCCAGCAGCCCAGGGGGCAAAAGGGAAAAACTGTTTTTT,TRBV5-8,TRBD1,TRBJ1-4,-
CASSLNTGGYTF,TGCGCCAGCAGCTTAAACACGGGGGGCTACACCTTC,TRBV5-1,-,TRBJ1-2,-
CASSSGPAYGYTF,TGTGCCAGCAGCTCCGGCCCAGCCTATGGCTACACCTTC,TRBV5-4,-,TRBJ1-2,-
CASSSGENTEAFF,TGTGCCAGCAGTTCAGGGGAGAACACTGAAGCTTTCTTT,TRBV6-5,-,TRBJ1-1,few
CSVRGRSSGANVLTF,TGCAGCGTTAGAGGCAGAAGCTCTGGGGCCAACGTCCTGACTTTC,TRBV29-1,-,TRBJ2-6,few
CASSSPTGGNTEAFF,TGTGCCAGCAGTTCCCCGACAGGGGGAAACACTGAAGCTTTCTTT,TRBV27,TRBD1,TRBJ1-1,once
CASNPGGYNEQFF,TGTGCCAGCAATCCAGGGGGGTACAATGAGCAGTTCTTC,TRBV6-1,-,TRBJ2-1,-
CASCRQREETQYF,TGTGCCAGCTGCCGACAGCGGGAAGAGACCCAGTACTTC,TRBV7-8,-,TRBJ2-5,once
CASSDPIAGGGEGEKLFF,TGTGCCAGCAGTGACCCCATCGCGGGCGGGGGCGAGGGAGAAAAACTGTTTTTT,TRBV6-1,-,TRBJ1-4,-
CASSPMVGVSGNTIYF,TGTGCCAGCAGCCCGATGGTAGGGGTCTCTGGAAACACCATATATTTT,TRBV21-1,-,TRBJ1-3,-
CASSHDRGPYEQYF,TGTGCCAGCAGCCACGACAGGGGGCCCTACGAGCAGTACTTC,TRBV6-5,TRBD1,TRBJ2-7,-
CASSYSYSLQETQYF,TGTGCCAGCAGTTACTCTTACAGTCTACAAGAGACCCAGTACTTC,TRBV6-5,-,TRBJ2-5,-
CASSYRPRGPNTEAFF,TGTGCCAGCAGTTACCGGCCCCGGGGGCCGAACACTGAAGCTTTCTTT,TRBV6-5,-,TRBJ1-1,-
CASSWPGGEAFF,TGCGCCAGCAGCTGGCCGGGGGGAGAAGCTTTCTTT,TRBV5-1,-,TRBJ1-1,few
CASSLVFFEAFF,TGTGCCAGCAGCTTAGTCTTCTTTGAAGCTTTCTTT,TRBV7-2,-,TRBJ1-1,-
CASSRQGGTEAFF,TGTGCCAGCAGCCGCCAGGGGGGAACTGAAGCTTTCTTT,TRBV6-5,TRBD1,TRBJ1-1,-
CASRQGRGNYGYTF,TGTGCCAGTAGACAGGGGAGGGGTAACTATGGCTACACCTTC,TRBV19,TRBD1,TRBJ1-2,-
CASSPTVGYGYTF,TGTGCCAGCTCACCCACAGTGGGCTATGGCTACACCTTC,TRBV6-5,-,TRBJ1-2,-
CASSARPGSAYEQYF,TGTGCCAGCAGCGCCCGTCCGGGAAGCGCCTACGAGCAGTACTTC,TRBV6-1,-,TRBJ2-7,-
CAWRLRGSNEKLFF,TGTGCCTGGAGGCTGAGGGGGTCTAATGAAAAACTGTTTTTT,TRBV30,-,TRBJ1-4,once
CASSFTGTSDPNTQYF,TGTGCCAGCAGTTTCACCGGGACTAGCGATCCGAATACGCAGTATTTT,TRBV7-9,TRBD2,TRBJ2-3,-
CASSLAGRLAKNIQYF,TGTGCCAGCAGCTTGGCCGGCAGGTTAGCCAAAAACATTCAGTACTTC,TRBV5-8,-,TRBJ2-4,once
CASSGGQRETQYF,TGTGCCAGCAGTGGGGGACAGAGAGAGACCCAGTACTTC,TRBV2,TRBD1,TRBJ2-5,few
CSVGRDAEETQYF,TGCAGCGTTGGCCGGGACGCTGAGGAGACCCAGTACTTC,TRBV29-1,-,TRBJ2-5,-
CAWTAQETQYF,TGTGCCTGGACGGCCCAAGAGACCCAGTACTTC,TRBV30,-,TRBJ2-5,-
CASSDWAGRVGSQPQHF,TGTGCCAGCAGTGATTGGGCGGGCAGGGTTGGATCTCAGCCCCAGCATTTT,TRBV6-1,-,TRBJ1-5,-
CASETSGGHNEQFF,TGCGCCAGCGAGACTAGCGGGGGGCACAATGAGCAGTTCTTC,TRBV5-1,TRBD2,TRBJ2-1,-
CASSAAGTSGGTDTQYF,TGTGCCAGCAGCGCAGCCGGGACTAGCGGGGGCACAGATACGCAGTATTTT,TRBV7-8,TRBD2,TRBJ2-3,-
CASSLTRAAASTDTQYF,TGCGCCAGCAGCTTAACGCGGGCAGCTGCTAGCACAGATACGCAGTATTTT,TRBV5-1,-,TRBJ2-3,-
CASSPAWGRRDGYTF,TGTGCCAGCAGTCCGGCCTGGGGGCGCCGGGACGGCTACACCTTC,TRBV5-6,-,TRBJ1-2,-
CASSGQFYTEAFF,TGTGCCAGCAGCGGACAGTTTTACACTGAAGCTTTCTTT,TRBV11-2,-,TRBJ1-1,-